Listed here are 14 T cell receptor beta chains from one sample, sequenced in a study of blood T cell repertoires in COVID-19. Sequencing was performed with immunoSEQ multiplex PCR; in TCRdb, only in-frame clones are kept and a portion is missing. This repertoire shows some 120,000 clones, around 77% found once; its top ten account for 7.9%. Source material: peripheral blood. The source of these receptors is a human donor in a cohort sampled during active COVID-19.

The V call is TRBV29-1, the J call TRBJ1-1; 10 bases align to TRBD1. Germline CDR1 and CDR2: SQVTM and ANQGSEA. The CDR3 runs 11 residues. V was pared by 7 bases and J by 10 bases, with 6 bases of the junction left unmatched. The CDR3 is CSGTGGEGAFF. The CDR3 DNA reads TGCAGCGGGACAGGGGGAGAAGGAGCTTTCTTT.

The gene calls are TRBV12-3 or TRBV12-4 and TRBJ2-7; tentatively, D is TRBD2 (5 bases). Trimming left V 4 bases short and J 3 bases short, with 10 bases between. The CDR3 is 13 amino acids. DNA for the CDR3: TGTGCCAGCAGTTCTTACGCGGGCTACGAGCAGTACTTC. Encoded protein: CASSSYAGYEQYF.

V gene TRBV5-1 combines with J gene TRBJ2-3, with 8 nucleotides matching TRBD2. Germline values: CDR1 SGHRS, CDR2 YFSETQ. V lost 4 bases to trimming and J lost 1 base; unmatched junction nucleotides: 8. The CDR3 has 16 amino acids. The CDR3 DNA reads TGCGCCAGCAGCCCGGGACTTAGCGGGGGCACAGATACGCAGTATTTT. Translating it yields CASSPGLSGGTDTQYF.

There are a few counts of this clone. The rearrangement uses TRBV19 and TRBJ2-7; 7 bases agree with TRBD1. This CDR3 has 14 amino acids. Trimming took 5 bases from V and 0 from J; bases not matched to a gene: 4. Germline V gene data show CDR1 as LNHDA and CDR2 as SQIVND (reference sequence). CDR3 bases: TGTGCCAGTAGTCCGACAGGGAGCTCCTACGAGCAGTACTTC. Its protein product is CASSPTGSSYEQYF.

The chain couples TRBV19 to TRBJ1-5; 8 bases line up with TRBD1. The germline V gene encodes CDR1 LNHDA and CDR2 SQIVND (reference sequence). This CDR3 is 15 amino acids long. V gave up 10 bases and J gave up 4 bases; unmatched junction bases: 12. Written as DNA, the CDR3 is TGTGCCACCCAGGACAGGGACGATGGGAATCAGCCCCAGCATTTT. Encoded protein: CATQDRDDGNQPQHF.

V gene TRBV2 combines with J gene TRBJ1-5, with D maybe TRBD1 (6 bases). Germline loops: CDR1 SNHLY, CDR2 FYNNEI. Trimming took 1 base from V and 4 from J, leaving 17 bases between them. CDR3 length: 17 residues. This chain's CDR3 is CASSEERVRGWNQPQHF. For the CDR3, the DNA is TGTGCCAGCAGTGAAGAGCGCGTCAGGGGCTGGAATCAGCCCCAGCATTTT.

The V and J genes are TRBV19 and TRBJ1-1, with D hard to call. Germline V gene lookup returns CDR1 LNHDA and CDR2 SQIVND (reference sequence). This CDR3 has 15 amino acids. V lost 4 bases to trimming and J lost 2 bases, with 14 bases between them. CDR3 region: CASSSITDLNTEAFF. The CDR3 DNA sequence: TGTGCCAGTAGTAGCATTACAGACCTAAACACTGAAGCTTTCTTT.

The CDR3 nucleotides read TGTGCCAGCAGTGCGCTTATTATAGCCCCCGGGACTAGCGGGAGGTCCCACCCTAACGAGCAGTACTTC. As protein: CASSALIIAPGTSGRSHPNEQYF. V is TRBV27 and J is TRBJ2-7; 15 bases align to TRBD2. Losses at the gene ends were 5 bases for V and 5 bases for J; bases not matched to a gene: 28. CDR1 and CDR2 (germline): MNHEY, SMNVEV (reference sequence). The CDR3 has 23 residues.

The chain joins TRBV5-1 to TRBJ2-1; 8 bases map to TRBD2. Germline CDR1 SGHRS, CDR2 YFSETQ. Losses at the gene ends were 1 base for V and 8 bases for J; bases not matched to a gene: 8. The CDR3 contains 15 residues. This CDR3 is CASSLYGRGIDEQFF. The CDR3 bases are TGCGCCAGCAGCTTGTACGGGAGGGGCATCGATGAGCAGTTCTTC.

This rearrangement joins TRBV18 to TRBJ1-1, with TRBD1 matching 7 bases. From germline, CDR1 is KGHSH and CDR2 LQKENI. The length of the CDR3 is 17 residues. The V gene end was trimmed by 2 bases and the J gene end by 0 bases; junction bases not matched to a gene: 9. The CDR3 here is CASSPEPGGHMNTEAFF. The CDR3 nucleotides are TGTGCCAGCTCACCAGAACCAGGGGGACACATGAACACTGAAGCTTTCTTT. Drawing the rest from reference TRBV18 and TRBJ1-1, the complete variable domain is NAGVMQNPRHLVRRRGQEARLRCSPMKGHSHVYWYRQLPEEGLKFMVYLQKENIIDESGMPKERFSAEFPKEGPSILRIQQVVRGDSAAYFCASSPEPGGHMNTEAFFGQGTRLTVV.

The chain recombines TRBV6-6 with TRBJ2-7, with TRBD2 matching 9 bases. Germline values: CDR1 MNHNY, CDR2 SVGAGI (reference sequence). The CDR3 is made up of 14 amino acids. V lost 2 bases, J lost 5 bases, and 4 bases stayed unmatched. The CDR3 here is CASSYGASGNEQYF. In DNA form, the CDR3 reads TGTGCCAGCAGTTACGGCGCTAGCGGGAACGAGCAGTACTTC.

CDR3: CSVGQGADYTF. The CDR3 nucleotides are TGCAGCGTCGGACAGGGGGCTGACTACACCTTC. The chain combines TRBV29-1 with TRBJ1-2, with 11 bases fitting TRBD1. Looked up from germline, CDR1 is SQVTM and CDR2 is ANQGSEA. The length of the CDR3 is 11 residues. The J segment lost 10 bases and the V segment lost 6 bases, leaving 4 bases of the junction unmatched.

V and J are TRBV5-1 and TRBJ2-1; 12 positions match TRBD1. CDR3 length: 16 residues. Germline-derived CDR1 and CDR2 are SGHRS and YFSETQ. After removal of 0 bases from V and 9 bases from J, the junction contained 7 bases not matched to a gene. CDR3 in DNA: TGCGCCAGCAGCTTGGCCTGGGACAGGGGGCGAGGTGAGCAGTTCTTC. Protein product: CASSLAWDRGRGEQFF. The full variable domain, completed using reference TRBV5-1 and TRBJ2-1, is KAGVTQTPRYLIKTRGQQVTLSCSPISGHRSVSWYQQTPGQGLQFLFEYFSETQRNKGNFPGRFSGRQFSNSRSEMNVSTLELGDSALYLCASSLAWDRGRGEQFFGPGTRLTVL.

This chain joins TRBV27 and TRBJ2-6; weak D call: TRBD1 (6 bases). The CDR3 totals 16 residues. Per germline, CDR1 MNHEY and CDR2 SMNVEV (reference sequence). Trimming removed 6 bases at V and 0 bases at J, with 12 bases between. CDR3 in DNA: TGTGCCAGCAGGAGGACAGCCGTCTCTGGGGCCAACGTCCTGACTTTC. This gives the protein CASRRTAVSGANVLTF.